This TCR beta chain was sequenced in a study of OX40 agonist ivuxolimab in advanced cancers. As for the study in general: Patients assigned to dose escalation were diagnosed with hepatocellular carcinoma, melanoma, renal cell or head and neck cancer. The study, taken as a whole, reports: At 0.1 to 3.0 mg/kg and by week 6, CD4+ and CD8+ T cells in the blood had expanded clonally.

In this sample, this clone turned up a few times. Antigen specificity is unknown. Profiled with immunoSEQ multiplex PCR; TCRdb holds only in-frame clones, not every one. The table shows roughly 76,000 clones, with approximately 86% occurring only once. V shed 6 bases and J shed 0 bases, with 11 bases lying between them. The germline CDR1 and CDR2 sequences are KGHSH and LQKENI. The CDR3 runs to 14 residues. The sequence came from an adult with an advanced solid tumor such as melanoma, head and neck, liver or kidney cancer. V and J are TRBV18 and TRBJ1-1, with a tentative D call TRBD1 (5 bases). Sequences were derived from CD4+ or CD8+ T cells sorted from blood, sampled in a trial of the OX40 agonist ivuxolimab. CDR3 protein: CASSLGAVNTEAFF. The CDR3 DNA is TGTGCCAGCTCCCTCGGGGCGGTGAACACTGAAGCTTTCTTT. Full variable domain (remainder filled in from reference TRBV18 and TRBJ1-1): NAGVMQNPRHLVRRRGQEARLRCSPMKGHSHVYWYRQLPEEGLKFMVYLQKENIIDESGMPKERFSAEFPKEGPSILRIQQVVRGDSAAYFCASSLGAVNTEAFFGQGTRLTVV.